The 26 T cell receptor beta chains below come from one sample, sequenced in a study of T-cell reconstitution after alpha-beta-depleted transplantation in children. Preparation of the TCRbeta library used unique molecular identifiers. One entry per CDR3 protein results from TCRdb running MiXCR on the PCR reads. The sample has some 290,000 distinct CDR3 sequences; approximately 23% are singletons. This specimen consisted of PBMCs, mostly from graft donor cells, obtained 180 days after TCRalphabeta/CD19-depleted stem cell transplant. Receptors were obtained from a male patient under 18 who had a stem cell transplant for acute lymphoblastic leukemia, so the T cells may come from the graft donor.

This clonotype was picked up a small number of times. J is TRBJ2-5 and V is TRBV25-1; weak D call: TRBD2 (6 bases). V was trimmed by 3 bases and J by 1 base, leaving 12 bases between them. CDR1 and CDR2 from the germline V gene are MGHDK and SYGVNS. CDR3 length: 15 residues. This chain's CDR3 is CASSESGLLQETQYF. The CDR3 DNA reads TGTGCCAGCAGTGAGTCGGGACTTCTCCAAGAGACCCAGTACTTC.

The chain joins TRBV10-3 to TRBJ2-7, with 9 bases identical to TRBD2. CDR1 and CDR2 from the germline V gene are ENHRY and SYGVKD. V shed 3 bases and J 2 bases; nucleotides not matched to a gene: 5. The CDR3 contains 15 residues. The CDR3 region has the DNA TGTGCCATCAGTGATCCGACTAGCGGAGCCTACGAGCAGTACTTC. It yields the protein CAISDPTSGAYEQYF.

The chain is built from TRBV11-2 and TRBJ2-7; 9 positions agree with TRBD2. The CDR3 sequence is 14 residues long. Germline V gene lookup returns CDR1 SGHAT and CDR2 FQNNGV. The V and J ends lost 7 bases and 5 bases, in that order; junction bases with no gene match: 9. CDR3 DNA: TGTGCCAGCAACCTGCGCGCGGGAGGGCACGAGCAGTACTTC. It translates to CASNLRAGGHEQYF. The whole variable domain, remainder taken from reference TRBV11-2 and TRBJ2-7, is EAGVAQSPRYKIIEKRQSVAFWCNPISGHATLYWYQQILGQGPKLLIQFQNNGVVDDSQLPKDRFSAERLKGVDSTLKIQPAKLEDSAVYLCASNLRAGGHEQYFGPGTRLTVT.

The chain's CDR3 is CASSKTGQWSYNEQFF. CDR3 sequence (DNA): TGTGCCAGCAGCAAAACGGGACAGTGGTCCTACAATGAGCAGTTCTTC. The chain recombines TRBV6-1 with TRBJ2-1; 7 bases line up with TRBD1. Germline values: CDR1 MNHNS, CDR2 SASEGT. CDR3 length: 16 residues. J was trimmed by 1 base and V by 6 bases; bases with no gene match: 9.

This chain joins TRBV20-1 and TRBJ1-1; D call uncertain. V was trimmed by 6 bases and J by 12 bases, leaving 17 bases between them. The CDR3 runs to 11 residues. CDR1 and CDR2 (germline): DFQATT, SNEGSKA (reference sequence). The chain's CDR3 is CSANPGWTTFF. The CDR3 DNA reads TGCAGTGCCAATCCCGGGTGGACCACTTTCTTT.

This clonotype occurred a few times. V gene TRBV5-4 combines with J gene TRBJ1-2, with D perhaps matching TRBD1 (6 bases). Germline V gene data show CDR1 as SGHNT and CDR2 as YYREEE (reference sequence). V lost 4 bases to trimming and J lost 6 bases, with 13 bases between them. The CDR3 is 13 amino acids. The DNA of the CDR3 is TGTGCCAGCAGCCCCCCCAGGGGCCATGGCTACACCTTC. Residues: CASSPPRGHGYTF.

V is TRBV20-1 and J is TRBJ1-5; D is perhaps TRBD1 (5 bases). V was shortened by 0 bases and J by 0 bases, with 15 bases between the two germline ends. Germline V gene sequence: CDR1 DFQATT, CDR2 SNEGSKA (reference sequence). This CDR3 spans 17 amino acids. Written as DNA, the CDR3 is TGCAGTGCTAGAGATCCCAGGGACCCTTATAGCAATCAGCCCCAGCATTTT. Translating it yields CSARDPRDPYSNQPQHF.

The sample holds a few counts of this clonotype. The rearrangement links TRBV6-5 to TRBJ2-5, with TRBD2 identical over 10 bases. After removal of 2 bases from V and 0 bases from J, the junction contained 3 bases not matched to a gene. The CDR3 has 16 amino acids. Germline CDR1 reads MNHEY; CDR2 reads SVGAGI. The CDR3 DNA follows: TGTGCCAGCAGTTACGAAGCGGGAGGGTACCAAGAGACCCAGTACTTC. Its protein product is CASSYEAGGYQETQYF.

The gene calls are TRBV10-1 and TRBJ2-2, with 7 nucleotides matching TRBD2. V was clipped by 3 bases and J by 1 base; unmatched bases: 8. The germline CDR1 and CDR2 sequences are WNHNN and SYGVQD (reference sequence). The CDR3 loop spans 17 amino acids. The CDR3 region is CASSESGLAVNTGELFF. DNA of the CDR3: TGCGCCAGCAGTGAATCCGGGCTAGCGGTGAACACCGGGGAGCTGTTTTTT.

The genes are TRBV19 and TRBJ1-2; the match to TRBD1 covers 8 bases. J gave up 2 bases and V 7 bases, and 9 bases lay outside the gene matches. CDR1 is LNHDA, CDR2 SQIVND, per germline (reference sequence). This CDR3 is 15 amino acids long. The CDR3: CASNSLGQGNYGYTF. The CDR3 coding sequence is TGTGCCAGTAACTCCCTTGGACAGGGAAACTATGGCTACACCTTC.

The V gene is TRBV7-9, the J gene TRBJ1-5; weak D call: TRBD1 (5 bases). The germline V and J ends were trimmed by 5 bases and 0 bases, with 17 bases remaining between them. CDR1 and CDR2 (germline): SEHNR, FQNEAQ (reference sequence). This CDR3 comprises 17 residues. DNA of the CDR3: TGTGCCAGCAGCCCTAGCGGGGGAATCGGTAGCAATCAGCCCCAGCATTTT. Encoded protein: CASSPSGGIGSNQPQHF.

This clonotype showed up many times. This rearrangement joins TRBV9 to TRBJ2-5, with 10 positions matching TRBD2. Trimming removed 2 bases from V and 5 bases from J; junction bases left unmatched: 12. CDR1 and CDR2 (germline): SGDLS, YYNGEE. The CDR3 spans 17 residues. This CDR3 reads CASSVKAGGPGVETQYF. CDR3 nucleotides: TGTGCCAGCAGCGTGAAAGCGGGAGGGCCGGGAGTGGAGACCCAGTACTTC.

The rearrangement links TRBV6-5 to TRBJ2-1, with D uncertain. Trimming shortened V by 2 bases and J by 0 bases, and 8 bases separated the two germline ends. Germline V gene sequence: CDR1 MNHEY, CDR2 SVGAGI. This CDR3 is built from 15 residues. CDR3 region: CASSYPESSYNEQFF. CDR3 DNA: TGTGCCAGCAGTTACCCTGAGAGCTCCTACAATGAGCAGTTCTTC.

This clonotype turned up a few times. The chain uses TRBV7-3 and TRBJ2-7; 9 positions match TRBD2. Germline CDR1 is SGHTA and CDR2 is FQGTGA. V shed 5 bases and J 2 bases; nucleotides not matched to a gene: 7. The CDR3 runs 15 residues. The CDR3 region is CASSLGLASAYEQYF. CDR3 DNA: TGTGCCAGCAGCCTCGGACTAGCGAGTGCCTACGAGCAGTACTTC.

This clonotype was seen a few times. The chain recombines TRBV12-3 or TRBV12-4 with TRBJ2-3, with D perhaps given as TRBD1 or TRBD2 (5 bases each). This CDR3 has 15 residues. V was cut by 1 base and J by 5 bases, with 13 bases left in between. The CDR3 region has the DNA TGTGCCAGCAGTTTAGAGGGACCGACAGAAGATACGCAGTATTTT. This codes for CASSLEGPTEDTQYF.

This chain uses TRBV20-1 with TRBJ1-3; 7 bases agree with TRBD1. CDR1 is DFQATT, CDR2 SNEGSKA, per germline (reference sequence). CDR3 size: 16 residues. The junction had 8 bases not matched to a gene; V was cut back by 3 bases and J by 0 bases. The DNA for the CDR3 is TGCAGTGCTAGCCCGATACAGGGGAGCTCTGGAAACACCATATATTTT. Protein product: CSASPIQGSSGNTIYF.

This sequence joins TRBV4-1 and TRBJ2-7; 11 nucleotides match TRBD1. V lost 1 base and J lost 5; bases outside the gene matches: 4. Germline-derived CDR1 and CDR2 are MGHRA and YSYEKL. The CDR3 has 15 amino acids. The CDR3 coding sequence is TGCGCCAGCAGCCAAGGAGCGGGACAGGGGGACGAGCAGTACTTC. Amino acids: CASSQGAGQGDEQYF.

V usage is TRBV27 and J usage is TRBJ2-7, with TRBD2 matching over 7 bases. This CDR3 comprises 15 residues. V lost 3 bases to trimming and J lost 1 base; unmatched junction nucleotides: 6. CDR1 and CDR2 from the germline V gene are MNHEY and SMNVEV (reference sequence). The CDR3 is CASSFGTNPSYEQYF. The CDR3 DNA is TGTGCCAGCAGTTTTGGGACTAACCCTTCCTACGAGCAGTACTTC.

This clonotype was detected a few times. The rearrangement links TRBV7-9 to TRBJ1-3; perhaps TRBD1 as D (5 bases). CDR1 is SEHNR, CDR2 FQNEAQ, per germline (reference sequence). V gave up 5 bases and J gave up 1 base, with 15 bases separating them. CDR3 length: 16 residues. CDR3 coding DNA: TGTGCCAGCAGCCCTTCGGGGGATCCTTCTGGAAACACCATATATTTT. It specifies CASSPSGDPSGNTIYF.

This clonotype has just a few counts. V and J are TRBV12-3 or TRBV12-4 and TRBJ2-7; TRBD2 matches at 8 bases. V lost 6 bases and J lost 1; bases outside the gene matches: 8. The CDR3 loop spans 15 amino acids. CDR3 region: CASRKTSDFSYEQYF. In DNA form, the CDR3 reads TGTGCCAGCAGGAAGACTAGCGATTTTTCCTACGAGCAGTACTTC.

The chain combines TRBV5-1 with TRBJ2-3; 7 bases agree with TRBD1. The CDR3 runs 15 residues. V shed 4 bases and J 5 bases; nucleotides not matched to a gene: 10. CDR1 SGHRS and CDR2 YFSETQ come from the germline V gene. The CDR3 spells CASSLTGPGGDTQYF. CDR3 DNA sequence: TGCGCCAGCAGCCTAACCGGCCCAGGGGGAGATACGCAGTATTTT.

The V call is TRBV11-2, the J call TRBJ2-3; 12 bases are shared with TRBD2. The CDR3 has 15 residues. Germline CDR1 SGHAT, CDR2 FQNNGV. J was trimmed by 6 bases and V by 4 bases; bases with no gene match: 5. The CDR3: CASSSGLAGWDTQYF. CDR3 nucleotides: TGTGCCAGCAGCTCGGGACTAGCGGGCTGGGATACGCAGTATTTT.

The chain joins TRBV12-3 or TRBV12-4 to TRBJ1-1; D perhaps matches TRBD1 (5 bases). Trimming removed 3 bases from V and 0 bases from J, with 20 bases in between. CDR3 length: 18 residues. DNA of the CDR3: TGTGCCAGCAGTTTCCCCTCCGACAGAGTACTGATGAACACTGAAGCTTTCTTT. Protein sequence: CASSFPSDRVLMNTEAFF.

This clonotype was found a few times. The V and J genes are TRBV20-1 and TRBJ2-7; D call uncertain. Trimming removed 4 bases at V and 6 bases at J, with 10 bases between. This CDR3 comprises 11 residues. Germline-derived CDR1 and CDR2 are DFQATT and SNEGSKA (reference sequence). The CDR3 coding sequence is TGCAGTGCTAATTTGCAGCGCGAGCAGTACTTC. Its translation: CSANLQREQYF.

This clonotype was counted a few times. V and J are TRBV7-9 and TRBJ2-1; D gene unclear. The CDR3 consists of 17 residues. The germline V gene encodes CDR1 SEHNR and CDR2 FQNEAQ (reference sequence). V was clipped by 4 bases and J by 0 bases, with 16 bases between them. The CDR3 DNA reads TGTGCCAGCAGCTCACCGTGGCCTTTGTTCTCCTACAATGAGCAGTTCTTC. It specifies CASSSPWPLFSYNEQFF.

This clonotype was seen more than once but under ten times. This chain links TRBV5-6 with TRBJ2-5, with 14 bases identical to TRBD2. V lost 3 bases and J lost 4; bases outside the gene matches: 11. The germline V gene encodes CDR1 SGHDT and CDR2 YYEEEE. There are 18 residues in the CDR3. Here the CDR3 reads CASSSLGTSGSARETQYF. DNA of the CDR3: TGTGCCAGCAGCTCCTTAGGGACTAGCGGGAGTGCTAGAGAGACCCAGTACTTC.